Shown below are 25 T cell receptor beta chains from a single sample sequenced in a study of blood T cell repertoires in COVID-19. Here immunoSEQ multiplex PCR was the method, and the copy in TCRdb shows in-frame clones only, minus some. The top ten clones hold approximately 40% of a sample with around 81,000 clones, about 83% of them seen once. Sequenced input: peripheral blood. These receptors were taken from an elderly man with acute or convalescent COVID-19.

The rearrangement joins TRBV19 to TRBJ2-3; D might be TRBD2 (5 bases). Between the trimmed V and J ends, which lost 3 bases and 4 bases, there was a span of 17 bases. The germline gives CDR1 LNHDA, CDR2 SQIVND (reference sequence). The CDR3 has 16 amino acids. Here the CDR3 DNA reads TGTGCCAGTAGTATTCTCAACGGGATATCCGCAGATACGCAGTATTTT. It specifies CASSILNGISADTQYF.

This clone was observed a single time. V is TRBV7-3 and J is TRBJ2-3; 10 bases align to TRBD2. This CDR3 is 16 amino acids long. V lost 5 bases to trimming and J lost 1 base; unmatched junction nucleotides: 6. Germline CDR1 SGHTA, CDR2 FQGTGA. The CDR3 spells CASSPGTSEGTDTQYF. CDR3 sequence (DNA): TGTGCCAGCAGCCCCGGGACTAGCGAGGGCACAGATACGCAGTATTTT.

This sequence joins TRBV24-1 and TRBJ2-3, with TRBD2 matching over 10 bases. This CDR3 spans 16 amino acids. The V gene's germline CDR1 is KGHDR and CDR2 SFDVKD. V shed 4 bases, J shed 2 bases, and the junction held 5 bases outside the gene matches. The CDR3 spells CATSDYLAGDTDTQYF. CDR3 in DNA: TGTGCCACCAGTGACTACCTAGCGGGGGACACAGATACGCAGTATTTT.

The chain has TRBV2 and TRBJ1-5; D is ambiguous. V lost 2 bases, J lost 4 bases, and 9 bases lay in between. CDR3 size: 14 residues. CDR1 is SNHLY, CDR2 FYNNEI, per germline. As DNA, the CDR3 is TGTGCCAGCAGTGAAATACCACAGAATCAGCCCCAGCATTTT. This codes for CASSEIPQNQPQHF.

The chain carries TRBV15 and TRBJ1-5, with unresolved D. CDR3 length equals 16 residues. Trimming pared 1 base from V and 4 bases from J, leaving 14 bases between. Per the germline V gene, CDR1 is LNHNV and CDR2 is YYDKDF (reference sequence). CDR3: CATSRGPPGSNQPQHF. CDR3 coding DNA: TGTGCCACCAGCAGAGGCCCCCCCGGGTCTAATCAGCCCCAGCATTTT.

The chain employs TRBV10-1 and TRBJ1-1; D gene unclear. V gave up 6 bases and J gave up 7 bases, with 15 bases separating them. There are 13 residues in the CDR3. Germline V gene lookup returns CDR1 WNHNN and CDR2 SYGVQD (reference sequence). CDR3 sequence reads: CASRKAGGNEAFF. CDR3 bases: TGCGCCAGCAGAAAAGCGGGCGGCAATGAAGCTTTCTTT.

J is TRBJ2-7 and V is TRBV4-1, with a weak D call TRBD2 (5 bases). The CDR3 spans 14 residues. CDR1 is MGHRA, CDR2 YSYEKL, per germline. The germline V and J ends were trimmed by 3 bases and 4 bases, with 13 bases remaining between them. The CDR3 sequence is CASSHSGPGYEQYF. The CDR3 nucleotides read TGCGCCAGCAGCCATTCAGGCCCGGGATACGAGCAGTACTTC.

This clone showed up just a few times. V gene TRBV5-1 combines with J gene TRBJ2-1; D might be TRBD2 (5 bases). Germline-derived CDR1 and CDR2 are SGHRS and YFSETQ. The V and J ends lost 2 bases and 6 bases respectively, with 12 bases between them. The CDR3 extends over 14 amino acids. The CDR3 loop reads CASSLLGFLNEQFF. The CDR3 bases are TGCGCCAGCAGCTTACTAGGGTTCCTCAATGAGCAGTTCTTC. The whole variable domain, remainder taken from reference TRBV5-1 and TRBJ2-1, is KAGVTQTPRYLIKTRGQQVTLSCSPISGHRSVSWYQQTPGQGLQFLFEYFSETQRNKGNFPGRFSGRQFSNSRSEMNVSTLELGDSALYLCASSLLGFLNEQFFGPGTRLTVL.

The chain uses TRBV7-9 and TRBJ1-5; TRBD1 is a possible D gene (6 bases). CDR1 SEHNR and CDR2 FQNEAQ come from the germline V gene (reference sequence). The CDR3 length is 14 residues. V was trimmed by 1 base and J by 2 bases, leaving 6 bases between them. CDR3 amino acids: CASSLGTGNQPQHF. CDR3 coding DNA: TGTGCCAGCAGCTTAGGGACAGGCAATCAGCCCCAGCATTTT. The entire variable domain, with the rest obtained from reference TRBV7-9 and TRBJ1-5, is as follows: DTGVSQNPRHKITKRGQNVTFRCDPISEHNRLYWYRQTLGQGPEFLTYFQNEAQLEKSRLLSDRFSAERPKGSFSTLEIQRTEQGDSAMYLCASSLGTGNQPQHFGDGTRLSIL.

This clone came up a few times. V and J are TRBV3-1 (or the pseudogene TRBV3-2) and TRBJ2-7; 13 bases line up with TRBD2. The junction had 11 bases not matched to a gene; V was cut back by 4 bases and J by 2 bases. The CDR3 has 18 amino acids. The germline gives CDR1 LGHDT, CDR2 YNNKEL (reference sequence). DNA for the CDR3: TGTGCCAGCAGCCTCAGACTAGCGGGAGGTTCCTCTCCCTACGAGCAGTACTTC. Protein product: CASSLRLAGGSSPYEQYF.

The rearrangement joins TRBV6-5 to TRBJ2-7; weak D call: TRBD1 (6 bases). V shed 0 bases and J shed 3 bases, with 9 bases lying between them. The CDR3 runs 14 residues. Germline lookup yields CDR1 MNHEY and CDR2 SVGAGI. CDR3 nucleotide sequence: TGTGCCAGCAGTTACTCGAGAGGGGGCTACGAGCAGTACTTC. It encodes CASSYSRGGYEQYF.

This chain connects TRBV19 to TRBJ1-1; 7 bases are shared with TRBD1. V lost 4 bases, J lost 5 bases, and 19 bases stayed unmatched. The CDR3 totals 18 residues. Germline V CDR1 and CDR2: LNHDA, SQIVND (reference sequence). Here the CDR3 reads CASSRKTSTDLRGTEAFF. CDR3 nucleotides: TGTGCCAGTAGTAGAAAGACCTCGACAGACCTCAGGGGGACTGAAGCTTTCTTT.

The chain recombines TRBV5-1 with TRBJ1-1; no firm D call. Trimming cost V 0 bases and J 2 bases, with 8 bases left between them. The CDR3 covers 14 residues. The germline gives CDR1 SGHRS, CDR2 YFSETQ. The CDR3 bases are TGCGCCAGCAGCTTGGGCCCAGGTAACACTGAAGCTTTCTTT. Protein: CASSLGPGNTEAFF.

This clone was detected only a few times. The V gene is TRBV7-3, the J gene TRBJ1-5, with a tentative D call TRBD1 (6 bases). The CDR3 length is 15 residues. Germline CDR1 and CDR2: SGHTA and FQGTGA. V shed 6 bases and J shed 0 bases, with 12 bases lying between them. The CDR3 region is CASRPQGNSNQPQHF. CDR3 nucleotides: TGTGCCAGCAGACCACAGGGTAATAGCAATCAGCCCCAGCATTTT.

This rearrangement joins TRBV13 to TRBJ1-4, with 8 bases that match TRBD1. The CDR3 sequence is 12 residues long. CDR1 is PRHDT, CDR2 FYEKMQ, per germline (reference sequence). The J segment lost 8 bases and the V segment lost 10 bases, leaving 6 bases of the junction unmatched. The CDR3 region has the DNA TGTGCCACTTTACAGGGGGGGGAAAAACTGTTTTTT. Translating gives CATLQGGEKLFF.

V and J are TRBV6-2 or TRBV6-3 and TRBJ1-1; no firm D call. The germline V gene encodes CDR1 MNHEY and CDR2 SVGEGT. V dropped 2 bases and J dropped 4 bases, with 11 bases sitting between them. The CDR3 runs to 14 residues. CDR3 DNA sequence: TGTGCCAGCAGTTACGGCCGTCGTGGCACTGAAGCTTTCTTT. It encodes CASSYGRRGTEAFF.

The chain couples TRBV5-1 to TRBJ2-7; 7 nucleotides match TRBD2. CDR1 SGHRS and CDR2 YFSETQ come from the germline V gene. CDR3 length: 15 amino acids. V was clipped by 0 bases and J by 7 bases; unmatched bases: 10. CDR3 in amino acids: CASSLAGISAGEQYF. The DNA for the CDR3 is TGCGCCAGCAGCTTGGCGGGAATTTCAGCGGGGGAGCAGTACTTC.

The chain is built from TRBV9 and TRBJ1-4; 7 nucleotides align to TRBD1. The CDR3 is 15 amino acids. The junction had 11 bases not matched to a gene; V was cut back by 4 bases and J by 8 bases. Germline loops: CDR1 SGDLS, CDR2 YYNGEE. The CDR3 sequence is CASSIRQGLGEKLFF. CDR3 nucleotide sequence: TGTGCCAGCAGCATCCGACAGGGCCTAGGGGAAAAACTGTTTTTT.

This rearrangement joins TRBV7-9 to TRBJ1-1, with D possibly TRBD1 on 6 matching bases. This CDR3 region has 13 residues. CDR1 is SEHNR, CDR2 FQNEAQ, per germline (reference sequence). V gave up 8 bases and J gave up 0 bases, with 10 bases separating them. CDR3 protein: CASEGVLNTEAFF. The CDR3 DNA reads as TGTGCCAGCGAGGGGGTGTTGAACACTGAAGCTTTCTTT. The full variable domain, its missing parts supplied by reference TRBV7-9 and TRBJ1-1, is DTGVSQNPRHKITKRGQNVTFRCDPISEHNRLYWYRQTLGQGPEFLTYFQNEAQLEKSRLLSDRFSAERPKGSFSTLEIQRTEQGDSAMYLCASEGVLNTEAFFGQGTRLTVV.

This clone came up once. The V gene is TRBV19, the J gene TRBJ2-6; D unclear. The CDR3 sequence is 16 residues long. The germline V gene encodes CDR1 LNHDA and CDR2 SQIVND (reference sequence). V lost 6 bases and J 0 bases, leaving 12 bases between the germline ends. The CDR3 loop is CASRRVTSSGANVLTF. CDR3 nucleotides: TGTGCCAGTAGGAGAGTGACATCCTCTGGGGCCAACGTCCTGACTTTC.

The chain combines TRBV4-1 with TRBJ2-7; 9 bases map to TRBD2. Germline CDR1 is MGHRA and CDR2 is YSYEKL. The trim removed 1 base at V and 2 bases at J, leaving 9 bases unmatched. The CDR3 totals 17 residues. Here the CDR3 reads CASSQADLGLATYEQYF. CDR3 bases: TGCGCCAGCAGCCAAGCTGACCTGGGACTAGCAACCTACGAGCAGTACTTC.

The gene calls are TRBV24-1 and TRBJ2-3; 10 nucleotides line up with TRBD2. The junction had 9 bases not matched to a gene; V was cut back by 2 bases and J by 2 bases. This CDR3 has 18 residues. The V gene's germline CDR1 is KGHDR and CDR2 SFDVKD. This chain's CDR3 is CATSDSRLAGGTTDTQYF. In DNA, the CDR3 is TGTGCCACCAGTGATTCGCGGTTAGCGGGAGGTACCACAGATACGCAGTATTTT.

The chain couples TRBV10-3 to TRBJ1-5, with D possibly TRBD1 on 6 matching bases. Looked up from germline, CDR1 is ENHRY and CDR2 is SYGVKD. This CDR3 is built from 15 residues. The V end was cut by 4 bases, the J end by 2 bases, with 12 bases between. CDR3 sequence reads: CAISAGDGGNQPQHF. CDR3 DNA sequence: TGTGCCATCAGTGCAGGGGATGGGGGCAATCAGCCCCAGCATTTT.

The chain couples TRBV7-2 to TRBJ2-3; 14 nucleotides line up with TRBD2. V lost 1 base, J lost 8 bases, and 8 bases stayed unmatched. Per germline, CDR1 SGHTA and CDR2 FQGNSA. The CDR3 is made up of 17 amino acids. CDR3 residues: CASSLDGLAGGSGTQYF. The CDR3 nucleotides read TGTGCCAGCAGCTTAGATGGACTAGCGGGAGGATCGGGTACGCAGTATTTT. Full variable domain (remainder filled in from reference TRBV7-2 and TRBJ2-3): GAGVSQSPSNKVTEKGKDVELRCDPISGHTALYWYRQSLGQGLEFLIYFQGNSAPDKSGLPSDRFSAERTGGSVSTLTIQRTQQEDSAVYLCASSLDGLAGGSGTQYFGPGTRLTVL.

The chain links TRBV25-1 to TRBJ1-4, with D maybe TRBD1 (5 bases). Germline V gene sequence: CDR1 MGHDK, CDR2 SYGVNS. CDR3 length equals 16 residues. Trimming shortened V by 4 bases and J by 6 bases, and 18 bases separated the two germline ends. The chain's CDR3 is CASSAPRGGVDEKLFF. DNA for the CDR3: TGTGCCAGCAGTGCCCCCCGGGGCGGGGTGGATGAAAAACTGTTTTTT.